This T cell receptor beta chain was sequenced in a study of OX40 agonist ivuxolimab in advanced cancers. Overall study context: Patients received ivuxolimab, an intravenous treatment, every 2 weeks at 0.01 to 10 mg/kg. Three patients showed partial responses: one hepatocellular carcinoma and two cutaneous melanoma cases.

Data came from immunoSEQ multiplex PCR; TCRdb stores just in-frame clones and leaves some out. In the table there are 60,000 to 70,000 clones, 84% of which are singletons. Concerning this clone: What it binds is not known.

Overall study findings and caveats: Partly responding patients at 0.1-3.0 mg/kg showed some of the smallest clonal expansion.

The CDR3 runs to 14 residues. Germline-derived CDR1 and CDR2 are SGHNT and YYREEE (reference sequence). Unmatched junction bases numbered 1, after V lost 2 bases and J lost 3 bases. The chain joins TRBV5-4 to TRBJ2-2, with 7 bases fitting TRBD1. This clonotype was sampled from an adult with an advanced solid tumor such as melanoma, head and neck, liver or kidney cancer. The specimen comprised CD4+ or CD8+ T cells sorted from blood, sampled in a trial of the OX40 agonist ivuxolimab. The CDR3 protein is CASSLQGYTGELFF. Here the CDR3 DNA reads TGTGCCAGCAGCTTACAGGGGTACACCGGGGAGCTGTTTTTT.